The following is a T cell receptor (beta chain) sequence with its context. Trimming removed 3 bases from V and 1 base from J, with 16 bases in between. The CDR3 runs 17 residues. Germline CDR1 is GTSNPN and CDR2 is SVGIG (reference sequence). This sample is part of a study of blood T cell repertoires in COVID-19. Across the study: The United States, Italy and Spain provided the acute and convalescent COVID-19 samples. PBMCs, B-cell-depleted T cells, or T cells provided the cDNA or gDNA that made up the material.

As originally analysed: Researchers report that nucleated cell counts were estimated from reference gene primer amplification. Clones were read by immunoSEQ multiplex PCR, and TCRdb kept only the in-frame ones, dropping some. The DNA was the basis for D and trimming; V, J and clone size are from that table. The data hold about 76,000 clones, with approximately 86% observed a single time. The rearrangement uses TRBV30 and TRBJ1-6, with D hard to call. The sequencing input was peripheral blood. This clonotype originated in a human donor in a cohort sampled during active COVID-19. The DNA for the CDR3 is TGTGCCTGGAGACGCAGAGGGCCGTTTTCCTATAATTCACCCCTCCACTTT. Translated, it gives CAWRRRGPFSYNSPLHF.